Listed here are 17 T cell receptor beta chains from one sample, sequenced in a study of siplizumab effects on memory and regulatory T cells. Using immunoSEQ multiplex PCR, the repertoire was profiled, and TCRdb retains in-frame clones only, with some absent. Found here are tens of thousands of clones, approximately 89% of them singletons; the top ten hold more than 1.5%. The sample comprised Tregs sorted from blood. These receptors were collected from a human donor in good health.

The table lists this clone with a count of one. This chain connects TRBV29-1 to TRBJ1-2; 7 bases line up with TRBD1. J gave up 1 base and V 5 bases, and 7 bases lay outside the gene matches. Germline CDR1 is SQVTM and CDR2 is ANQGSEA. The CDR3 runs to 14 residues. The DNA of the CDR3 is TGCAGCGTTCTTGCCCCAGGGGGTAACTATGGCTACACCTTC. Protein product: CSVLAPGGNYGYTF.

This clone is classed as medium-sized. The gene calls are TRBV6-1 and TRBJ1-5, with 10 bases lining up with TRBD1. The CDR3 is 13 residues long. V shed 7 bases, J shed 6 bases, and the junction held 3 bases outside the gene matches. Germline V gene sequence: CDR1 MNHNS, CDR2 SASEGT. CDR3 amino acids: CASTGQGGQPQHF. CDR3 nucleotide sequence: TGTGCCAGCACCGGACAGGGGGGTCAGCCCCAGCATTTT.

The rearrangement links TRBV2 to TRBJ2-6, with D hard to call. Trimming stripped 4 bases from V and 2 bases from J, with 9 bases between. CDR1 and CDR2 (germline): SNHLY, FYNNEI. The CDR3 has 15 amino acids. The CDR3 region has the DNA TGTGCCAGCAGTGCTTGGTACCCTGGGGCCAACGTCCTGACTTTC. Amino acids: CASSAWYPGANVLTF.

With respect to this clone: Other DNA sequences from this sample encode an identical CDR3 as well. The rearrangement joins TRBV18 to TRBJ2-7; D not resolved. V dropped 3 bases and J dropped 6 bases, with 6 bases sitting between them. The CDR3 is 11 amino acids. Germline CDR1 KGHSH, CDR2 LQKENI. This chain's CDR3 is CASSPGGEQYF. CDR3 DNA sequence: TGTGCCAGCTCACCTGGCGGCGAGCAGTACTTC.

The rearrangement joins TRBV5-1 to TRBJ2-1; no definite D call. The ends were cut back, 4 bases at V and 2 bases at J, with 16 bases in the middle. CDR3 length equals 16 residues. Germline V lookup: CDR1 SGHRS, CDR2 YFSETQ. CDR3 loop: CASSPTPPRPYNEQFF. DNA of the CDR3: TGCGCCAGCAGCCCTACACCCCCCCGTCCCTACAATGAGCAGTTCTTC.

The table lists this clone with a few counts. This chain links TRBV19 with TRBJ2-3; TRBD2 matches at 12 bases. Germline lookup yields CDR1 LNHDA and CDR2 SQIVND (reference sequence). The J segment lost 0 bases and the V segment lost 6 bases, leaving 7 bases of the junction unmatched. The CDR3 spans 17 residues. The CDR3 is CASRASGRGASTDTQYF. In DNA form, the CDR3 reads TGTGCCAGTAGGGCTAGCGGGAGGGGGGCTAGCACAGATACGCAGTATTTT.

The V and J genes are TRBV2 and TRBJ2-7; D might be TRBD2 (6 bases). The germline V gene has CDR1 SNHLY and CDR2 FYNNEI. CDR3 length: 13 amino acids. V was shortened by 9 bases and J by 2 bases, with 14 bases between the two germline ends. Written as DNA, the CDR3 is TGTGCCAGGCGGGCCGGCGGGACCTACGAGCAGTACTTC. Translating gives CARRAGGTYEQYF.

The chain has TRBV6-1 and TRBJ2-3; D not resolved. The CDR3 has 14 amino acids. Germline V lookup: CDR1 MNHNS, CDR2 SASEGT. V shed 2 bases and J shed 4 bases, with 10 bases lying between them. CDR3 in amino acids: CASSESALPDTQYF. Written as DNA, the CDR3 is TGTGCCAGCAGTGAATCAGCCCTGCCAGATACGCAGTATTTT.

V and J are TRBV6-5 and TRBJ2-2; D remains ambiguous. V lost 6 bases and J 4 bases, leaving 15 bases between the germline ends. Germline V gene lookup returns CDR1 MNHEY and CDR2 SVGAGI. The CDR3 runs to 15 residues. The CDR3 coding sequence is TGTGCCAGCAGCTCCCCCTTGAAGGGCACCGGGGAGCTGTTTTTT. It codes for CASSSPLKGTGELFF.

V gene TRBV12-5 combines with J gene TRBJ2-3, with 7 positions matching TRBD1. CDR1 LGHNT and CDR2 FRNRAP come from the germline V gene. This CDR3 contains 14 residues. The trim removed 6 bases at V and 1 base at J, leaving 4 bases unmatched. The CDR3 DNA sequence: TGTGCTAGTGGCCGTGGACAGGGCACAGATACGCAGTATTTT. Translation gives CASGRGQGTDTQYF.

This clone qualifies as medium-sized (0.01 to 0.1%). This rearrangement joins TRBV13 to TRBJ2-7; TRBD2 matches at 9 bases. CDR3 length: 16 amino acids. In germline, CDR1 is PRHDT, CDR2 FYEKMQ (reference sequence). V dropped 1 base and J dropped 3; count of bases not matched to a gene: 7. The CDR3 here is CASSLDRAGGFYEQYF. Here the CDR3 DNA reads TGTGCCAGCAGCTTAGATCGGGCGGGAGGGTTCTACGAGCAGTACTTC.

V is TRBV7-2 and J is TRBJ2-2; maybe TRBD1 (6 bases). The CDR3 totals 14 residues. Trimming cost V 4 bases and J 2 bases, with 8 bases left between them. The germline V gene encodes CDR1 SGHTA and CDR2 FQGNSA. The CDR3 loop is CASSWGQNTGELFF. The CDR3 DNA reads as TGTGCCAGCAGCTGGGGACAAAACACCGGGGAGCTGTTTTTT.

The CDR3 protein is CASSYGTSGSYNEQFF. CDR3 nucleotide sequence: TGTGCCAGCAGCTATGGGACTAGCGGCTCCTACAATGAGCAGTTCTTC. The chain has TRBV7-3 and TRBJ2-1; 11 bases are a match to TRBD2. Trimming removed 4 bases from V and 0 bases from J; junction bases left unmatched: 2. Germline V gene data show CDR1 as SGHTA and CDR2 as FQGTGA. The CDR3 covers 16 residues.

This clone was counted only a few times. The chain links TRBV27 to TRBJ2-1; unclear D gene. The germline gives CDR1 MNHEY, CDR2 SMNVEV (reference sequence). The V gene lost 6 bases and the J gene lost 5 bases, with 14 bases spanning the gap. The CDR3 contains 14 residues. The CDR3 bases are TGTGCCAGCAGCTCGGACGGAAACCACAATGAGCAGTTCTTC. This gives the protein CASSSDGNHNEQFF.

This chain joins TRBV30 and TRBJ2-7; D may be TRBD2 (6 bases). The V gene's germline CDR1 is GTSNPN and CDR2 SVGIG (reference sequence). V was trimmed by 0 bases and J by 11 bases, leaving 17 bases between them. This CDR3 is built from 13 residues. The DNA for the CDR3 is TGTGCCTGGAGTGTACGGGGCAGGAGGGAAAAGTACTTC. This translates into CAWSVRGRREKYF.

This chain connects TRBV28 to TRBJ1-4; D is perhaps TRBD1 (5 bases). Germline loops: CDR1 MDHEN, CDR2 SYDVKM. Trimming took off 6 bases at V and 8 bases at J, with 16 bases between the two ends. The length of the CDR3 is 14 residues. CDR3 sequence reads: CASRGRLAREKLFF. CDR3 in DNA: TGTGCCAGCAGGGGACGTCTGGCTAGGGAAAAACTGTTTTTT.

The J gene is TRBJ2-1, the V gene TRBV5-1; D may match TRBD1 or TRBD2 (5 bases each). Germline CDR1 SGHRS, CDR2 YFSETQ. V shed 4 bases and J shed 3 bases, with 14 bases lying between them. The CDR3 is made up of 15 amino acids. Here the CDR3 reads CASSVDGTDYNEQFF. For the CDR3, the DNA is TGCGCCAGCAGCGTCGACGGGACCGACTACAATGAGCAGTTCTTC. The full variable domain, in which reference TRBV5-1 and TRBJ2-1 provide the parts outside the CDR3, is KAGVTQTPRYLIKTRGQQVTLSCSPISGHRSVSWYQQTPGQGLQFLFEYFSETQRNKGNFPGRFSGRQFSNSRSEMNVSTLELGDSALYLCASSVDGTDYNEQFFGPGTRLTVL.